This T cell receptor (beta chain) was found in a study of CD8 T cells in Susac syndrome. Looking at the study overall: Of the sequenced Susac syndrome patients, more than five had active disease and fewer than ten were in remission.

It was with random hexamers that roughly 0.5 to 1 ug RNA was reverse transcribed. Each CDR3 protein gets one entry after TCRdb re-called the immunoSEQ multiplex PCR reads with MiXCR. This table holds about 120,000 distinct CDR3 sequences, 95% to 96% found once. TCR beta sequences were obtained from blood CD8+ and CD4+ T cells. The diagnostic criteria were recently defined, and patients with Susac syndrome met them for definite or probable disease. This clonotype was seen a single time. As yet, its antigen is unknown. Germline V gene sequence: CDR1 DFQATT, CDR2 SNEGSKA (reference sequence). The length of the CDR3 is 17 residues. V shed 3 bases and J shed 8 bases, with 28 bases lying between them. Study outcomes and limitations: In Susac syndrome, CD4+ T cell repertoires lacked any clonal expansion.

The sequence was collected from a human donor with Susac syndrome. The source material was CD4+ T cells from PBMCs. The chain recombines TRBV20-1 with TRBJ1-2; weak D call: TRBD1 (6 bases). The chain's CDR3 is CSASDRQDRSSWAGYTF. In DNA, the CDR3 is TGCAGTGCTAGCGACCGACAGGATAGGTCTTCTTGGGCAGGCTACACCTTC.